This T cell receptor (beta chain) was recovered during a study of blood T cell repertoires in COVID-19. About the research overall: COVID-19 samples collected from the United States, Italy and Spain covered acute and convalescent phases. T cells, B-cell-depleted T cells, or PBMCs supplied cDNA or gDNA.

The CDR3 runs 14 residues. Germline lookup yields CDR1 MNHEY and CDR2 SVGAGI. Trimming shortened V by 0 bases and J by 4 bases, and 9 bases separated the two germline ends. Original processing methods: Counts of nucleated cells, estimated from reference gene primer amplification, were obtained. The data were produced by immunoSEQ multiplex PCR, yet TCRdb's version contains in-frame clones alone and is incomplete. Clone size and the V and J calls come from that table; the DNA yielded D and trimming. The sample lists 250,000 to 300,000 clones; 70% to 90% were seen once. This TCR was recovered from a woman between 70 and 85 years old with acute or convalescent COVID-19. The sample consisted of peripheral blood. This rearrangement joins TRBV6-5 to TRBJ1-1; tentatively, D is TRBD1 (5 bases). The CDR3: CASSYSRQGTEAFF. DNA for the CDR3: TGTGCCAGCAGTTACTCGAGGCAGGGCACTGAAGCTTTCTTT.